One and the same sample provided the 9 T cell receptor beta chains below, sequenced in a study of read filtering for tumor transcriptome and immune sequencing. This library used around 400 ng RNA and molecular barcoded adaptors spanning alpha/delta and beta/gamma chains. Each CDR3 protein gets one entry after TCRdb re-called the reads with MiXCR. The repertoire holds 45,000 to 55,000 distinct CDR3 sequences, with over 9.5% as singletons. Sequencing was carried out using a population of CD138-negative cells sorted from bone marrow. Receptors were obtained from a donor over 35 with multiple myeloma.

The chain is built from TRBV6-2 or TRBV6-3 and TRBJ1-5; weak D call: TRBD1 (6 bases). Germline V gives CDR1 MNHEY, CDR2 SVGEGT. This CDR3 comprises 14 residues. V lost 7 bases and J lost 5, with 15 bases in between. CDR3 DNA: TGTGCCAGCACCCGAGGGGGAACCGATCAGCCCCAGCATTTT. This sequence encodes CASTRGGTDQPQHF.

This clonotype showed up many times. The junction and the germline gene differ at one end; a read error may be behind it. CDR3 loop: CSVDGGEALF. DNA of the CDR3: TGCAGCGTTGACGGGGGCGAAGCTTTGTTT. The chain combines TRBV29-1 with TRBJ1-1; D may be TRBD1 (6 bases). The CDR3 loop spans 10 amino acids. Looked up from germline, CDR1 is SQVTM and CDR2 is ANQGSEA.

This clonotype showed up just once. This may come from a read error, since a much larger clone is one base off. The rearrangement links TRBV28 to TRBJ2-1; 10 bases are shared with TRBD2. The V segment lost 6 bases and the J segment 8 bases; nucleotides outside the gene matches: 7. Germline V gene sequence: CDR1 MDHEN, CDR2 SYDVKM. The CDR3 has 14 residues. The CDR3 is CASRIAGGSHEQFF. CDR3 DNA sequence: TGTGCCAGCAGGATAGCGGGAGGTTCCCATGAGCAGTTCTTC.

This clonotype was seen many times. The J gene is TRBJ1-2, the V gene TRBV5-1, with D possibly TRBD1 on 5 matching bases. This CDR3 comprises 16 residues. Germline V gene sequence: CDR1 SGHRS, CDR2 YFSETQ. V lost 6 bases, J lost 6 bases, and 24 bases lay in between. CDR3 sequence (DNA): TGCGCCAGCACCAATCGCGGATCGGGGCGCGGGGATGGCTACACCTTC. Amino acids: CASTNRGSGRGDGYTF.

At least ten counts were recorded for this clonotype. The gene calls are TRBV18 and TRBJ2-6; weak D call: TRBD1 (5 bases). CDR3 length equals 15 residues. V lost 2 bases, J lost 2 bases, and 7 bases lay in between. Germline V gives CDR1 KGHSH, CDR2 LQKENI. The CDR3 is CASSPMGPGANVLTF. CDR3 bases: TGTGCCAGCTCACCAATGGGGCCTGGGGCCAACGTCCTGACTTTC.

The V and J genes are TRBV5-1 and TRBJ2-5; 10 bases map to TRBD2. J gave up 2 bases and V 4 bases, and 5 bases lay outside the gene matches. Germline assignment: CDR1 SGHRS and CDR2 YFSETQ. The CDR3 length is 15 residues. This chain's CDR3 is CASSQSTSGQETQYF. CDR3 DNA: TGCGCCAGCAGCCAATCGACTAGCGGGCAAGAGACCCAGTACTTC.

This clonotype occurred many times. The rearrangement links TRBV5-1 to TRBJ2-1; D is uncertain. Germline lookup yields CDR1 SGHRS and CDR2 YFSETQ. The CDR3 spans 15 residues. V lost 2 bases to trimming and J lost 4 bases, with 13 bases between them. CDR3 DNA sequence: TGCGCCAGCAGCTTCCGAGGTCCCGTATACAATGAGCAGTTCTTC. Protein sequence: CASSFRGPVYNEQFF.

By its share, this clonotype is medium-sized (0.01 to 0.1%). This rearrangement joins TRBV5-1 to TRBJ2-1; D unclear. The V end was cut by 2 bases, the J end by 4 bases, with 13 bases between. The germline gives CDR1 SGHRS, CDR2 YFSETQ. This CDR3 has 15 amino acids. Here the CDR3 reads CASSLSLQTYNEQFF. CDR3 nucleotides: TGCGCCAGCAGCTTATCACTTCAAACTTACAATGAGCAGTTCTTC.

This clonotype was picked up a small number of times. The chain links TRBV20-1 to TRBJ2-3, with D possibly matching TRBD2 (5 bases). V gave up 0 bases and J gave up 7 bases, with 20 bases separating them. Germline V lookup: CDR1 DFQATT, CDR2 SNEGSKA (reference sequence). This CDR3 region has 16 residues. CDR3 loop: CSARDLEGSFLNTQYF. DNA of the CDR3: TGCAGTGCTAGAGATTTAGAGGGCAGTTTTCTGAATACGCAGTATTTT.